This passage covers 24 T cell receptor beta chains from one sample sequenced in a study of cytomegalovirus exposure and HLA in healthy donors. The PCR was carried out with 60 Vbeta primers and 13 Jbeta primers. Clones were read by immunoSEQ multiplex PCR, and TCRdb kept only the in-frame ones, dropping some. The data hold approximately 150,000 clones, with 68% observed a single time. Sequences were obtained from PBMCs. Receptors originate from a woman aged 18 to 35 in good health and CMV-seropositive.

In this sample, this clone turned up a few times. The chain is built from TRBV28 and TRBJ2-5; no firm D call. Between the trimmed V and J ends, which lost 7 bases and 3 bases, there was a span of 12 bases. The germline V gene has CDR1 MDHEN and CDR2 SYDVKM. CDR3 length: 13 residues. The DNA of the CDR3 is TGTGCCAGCACCTTTGACTGGAAAGAGACCCAGTACTTC. Translation: CASTFDWKETQYF.

The chain joins TRBV5-4 to TRBJ1-2, with 8 bases fitting TRBD1. V lost 4 bases and J lost 5; bases outside the gene matches: 7. The CDR3 is made up of 14 amino acids. Germline V gene lookup returns CDR1 SGHNT and CDR2 YYREEE (reference sequence). Here the CDR3 reads CASSPGTGLYGYTF. For the CDR3, the DNA is TGTGCCAGCAGCCCCGGGACAGGCCTATATGGCTACACCTTC.

The chain employs TRBV5-6 and TRBJ1-2; 9 nucleotides line up with TRBD1. Germline lookup yields CDR1 SGHDT and CDR2 YYEEEE. This CDR3 region has 15 residues. The V and J ends lost 4 bases and 4 bases, in that order; junction bases with no gene match: 8. CDR3 DNA: TGTGCCAGCAGCCGGAGGGGGACAGGGACCTATGGCTACACCTTC. This sequence encodes CASSRRGTGTYGYTF.

V gene TRBV30 combines with J gene TRBJ2-1; 8 positions agree with TRBD2. With V trimmed by 2 bases and J by 5 bases, 5 bases remained unmatched. This CDR3 has 14 amino acids. CDR1 and CDR2 from the germline V gene are GTSNPN and SVGIG (reference sequence). The CDR3 coding sequence is TGTGCCTGGAGTCAACTAGCGGACCACAATGAGCAGTTCTTC. Translation gives CAWSQLADHNEQFF.

The rearrangement uses TRBV2 and TRBJ2-2; 12 bases line up with TRBD2. CDR3 size: 19 residues. J gave up 1 base and V 11 bases, and 17 bases lay outside the gene matches. Germline V lookup: CDR1 SNHLY, CDR2 FYNNEI. The CDR3 nucleotides are TGTGCCGGGCAGAGGGTGGCTAGCGGGGGGGCCGGGAACACCGGGGAGCTGTTTTTT. Translation: CAGQRVASGGAGNTGELFF.

The chain couples TRBV5-1 to TRBJ1-4, with 7 bases that match TRBD1. Losses at the gene ends were 0 bases for V and 0 bases for J; bases not matched to a gene: 8. The CDR3 is 18 amino acids. Germline V lookup: CDR1 SGHRS, CDR2 YFSETQ. The CDR3 bases are TGCGCCAGCAGCTTGGTACCGGGACAGATTGCAACTAATGAAAAACTGTTTTTT. This sequence encodes CASSLVPGQIATNEKLFF.

The chain combines TRBV29-1 with TRBJ2-3; 8 positions agree with TRBD2. Germline-derived CDR1 and CDR2 are SQVTM and ANQGSEA. This CDR3 contains 17 residues. The V gene end was trimmed by 4 bases and the J gene end by 3 bases; junction bases not matched to a gene: 15. The CDR3 DNA reads TGCAGCGTTGGCCTCGCGGGGGGCGGGAGGAGGACAGATACGCAGTATTTT. This gives the protein CSVGLAGGGRRTDTQYF.

This chain links TRBV6-6 with TRBJ1-1; the D gene is possibly TRBD1 (5 bases). V was cut by 5 bases and J by 4 bases, with 14 bases left in between. This CDR3 has 14 residues. Per the germline V gene, CDR1 is MNHNY and CDR2 is SVGAGI (reference sequence). CDR3 sequence: CASSPPGGATEAFF. The DNA for the CDR3 is TGTGCCAGCAGTCCCCCGGGAGGGGCCACTGAAGCTTTCTTT.

V and J are TRBV11-3 and TRBJ2-1, with D tentatively TRBD2 (5 bases). Trimming left V 2 bases short and J 9 bases short, with 20 bases between. The length of the CDR3 is 16 residues. CDR1 SGHNT and CDR2 YENEEA come from the germline V gene. The CDR3 spells CASSLLRVGSGGEQFF. The CDR3 DNA reads as TGTGCCAGCAGCTTACTGCGGGTCGGCAGCGGTGGTGAGCAGTTCTTC.

The chain is built from TRBV18 and TRBJ2-5; a possible D gene is TRBD1 (6 bases). V lost 3 bases and J lost 4, with 9 bases in between. The CDR3 loop spans 13 amino acids. Germline assignment: CDR1 KGHSH and CDR2 LQKENI. CDR3 nucleotide sequence: TGTGCCAGCTCACCCGGACAGTCAGAGACCCAGTACTTC. Translation gives CASSPGQSETQYF.

In its sample, this clone was seen a few times. The chain employs TRBV5-4 and TRBJ2-1; 9 bases map to TRBD2. Germline V lookup: CDR1 SGHNT, CDR2 YYREEE (reference sequence). Trimming cost V 1 base and J 9 bases; bases outside gene matches: 8. The CDR3 is made up of 15 amino acids. The CDR3 spells CASSLFVAGVGEQFF. CDR3 in DNA: TGTGCCAGCAGCTTGTTTGTAGCGGGAGTGGGTGAGCAGTTCTTC.

This clone showed up just a few times. V is TRBV18 and J is TRBJ1-4, with unresolved D. V was shortened by 2 bases and J by 8 bases, with 9 bases between the two germline ends. The CDR3 runs 13 residues. CDR1 and CDR2 from the germline V gene are KGHSH and LQKENI. The CDR3 loop reads CASSPREEEKLFF. The CDR3 DNA sequence: TGTGCCAGCTCACCAAGGGAGGAAGAAAAACTGTTTTTT.

The chain carries TRBV6-6 and TRBJ2-2; 12 positions match TRBD2. The V gene's germline CDR1 is MNHNY and CDR2 SVGAGI (reference sequence). There are 15 residues in the CDR3. Losses at the gene ends were 6 bases for V and 5 bases for J; bases not matched to a gene: 4. The CDR3 here is CASRPLAGGTGELFF. CDR3 nucleotide sequence: TGTGCCAGCAGACCCCTAGCGGGAGGGACCGGGGAGCTGTTTTTT.

The chain links TRBV30 to TRBJ2-1; D is unresolved. The CDR3 totals 11 residues. With 2 bases removed from V and 10 bases from J, the gap between germline ends came to 9 bases. Germline V gene data show CDR1 as GTSNPN and CDR2 as SVGIG (reference sequence). The CDR3 DNA reads TGTGCCTGGAGTCATCGGGTCGAGCAGTTCTTC. Translation: CAWSHRVEQFF.

The chain is built from TRBV19 and TRBJ1-2; a possible D gene is TRBD1 (5 bases). The CDR3 is 13 amino acids. Germline V gives CDR1 LNHDA, CDR2 SQIVND (reference sequence). The V and J ends lost 6 bases and 11 bases respectively, with 19 bases between them. The CDR3 region has the DNA TGTGCCAGTAGCACGACCAGGGTCCTCGGGTACACCTTC. As protein: CASSTTRVLGYTF.

This rearrangement joins TRBV27 to TRBJ1-1, with D unclear. The V gene's germline CDR1 is MNHEY and CDR2 SMNVEV (reference sequence). The ends were cut back, 6 bases at V and 6 bases at J, with 14 bases in the middle. The CDR3 sequence is 13 residues long. Here the CDR3 reads CASRMGAIAEAFF. In DNA, the CDR3 is TGTGCCAGCAGAATGGGCGCAATCGCTGAAGCTTTCTTT.

The sample holds one count of this clone. The chain employs TRBV5-1 and TRBJ1-3, with D hard to call. The CDR3 consists of 15 residues. Trimming shortened V by 1 base and J by 1 base, and 9 bases separated the two germline ends. Germline CDR1 SGHRS, CDR2 YFSETQ. The CDR3 DNA follows: TGCGCCAGCAGCTTGTATGGTACTTCTGGAAACACCATATATTTT. Amino acid sequence: CASSLYGTSGNTIYF.

The chain recombines TRBV30 with TRBJ1-5, with D maybe TRBD1 (6 bases). The CDR3 is made up of 15 amino acids. Germline V CDR1 and CDR2: GTSNPN, SVGIG (reference sequence). Trimming took off 0 bases at V and 1 base at J, with 10 bases between the two ends. The CDR3 region has the DNA TGTGCCTGGAGTGTGACTGGGACAAGCAATCAGCCCCAGCATTTT. Protein: CAWSVTGTSNQPQHF.

This clone turned up a few times. The chain joins TRBV6-6 to TRBJ2-4, with TRBD2 matching over 7 bases. CDR1 MNHNY and CDR2 SVGAGI come from the germline V gene (reference sequence). The junction had 10 bases not matched to a gene; V was cut back by 7 bases and J by 4 bases. The CDR3 totals 15 residues. CDR3 amino acids: CASKELAARKNIQYF. The CDR3 DNA sequence: TGTGCCAGCAAGGAGCTAGCGGCACGGAAAAACATTCAGTACTTC.

The chain carries TRBV7-4 and TRBJ1-5; perhaps TRBD1 as D (6 bases). Trimming stripped 5 bases from V and 0 bases from J, with 20 bases between. There are 18 residues in the CDR3. CDR1 is SGHVT and CDR2 is SQSDAQ in the germline V gene. The DNA for the CDR3 is TGTGCCAGCAGCGGACCGGGACACCTTCCTTATAGCAATCAGCCCCAGCATTTT. Translated, it gives CASSGPGHLPYSNQPQHF. Full variable domain (missing parts from reference TRBV7-4 and TRBJ1-5): GAGVSQSPRYKVAKRGRDVALRCDSISGHVTLYWYRQTLGQGSEVLTYSQSDAQRDKSGRPSGRFSAERPERSVSTLKIQRTEQGDSAVYLCASSGPGHLPYSNQPQHFGDGTRLSIL.

The genes are TRBV7-3 and TRBJ2-2; 7 bases fit TRBD2. The V gene end was trimmed by 5 bases and the J gene end by 6 bases; junction bases not matched to a gene: 6. This CDR3 has 14 residues. Germline loops: CDR1 SGHTA, CDR2 FQGTGA. The CDR3 is CASSGEGMAGELFF. The CDR3 DNA reads as TGTGCCAGCAGCGGGGAGGGGATGGCCGGGGAGCTGTTTTTT.

The chain has TRBV16 and TRBJ2-4; D possibly corresponds to TRBD2 (5 bases). The CDR3 is made up of 15 amino acids. CDR1 and CDR2 (germline): KGHSY, FQNENV. Trimming pared 4 bases from V and 0 bases from J, leaving 10 bases between. The CDR3 loop is CASSRRREAKNIQYF. DNA for the CDR3: TGTGCCAGCAGCCGGCGACGGGAAGCCAAAAACATTCAGTACTTC.

This clone was recorded only once. This rearrangement joins TRBV6-5 to TRBJ2-5; weak D call: TRBD1 (6 bases). This CDR3 spans 15 amino acids. V lost 7 bases and J 1 base, leaving 16 bases between the germline ends. Germline-derived CDR1 and CDR2 are MNHEY and SVGAGI. CDR3 sequence reads: CASTQGMGAQETQYF. The CDR3 nucleotides read TGTGCCAGCACCCAGGGAATGGGGGCCCAAGAGACCCAGTACTTC.

The chain uses TRBV29-1 and TRBJ1-5; 7 nucleotides agree with TRBD1. The ends lost 6 bases at V and 2 bases at J; junction bases unmatched: 7. Germline-derived CDR1 and CDR2 are SQVTM and ANQGSEA. The CDR3 extends over 14 amino acids. CDR3 amino acids: CSVKTGTGNQPQHF. The CDR3 nucleotides are TGCAGCGTAAAGACAGGGACAGGCAATCAGCCCCAGCATTTT.